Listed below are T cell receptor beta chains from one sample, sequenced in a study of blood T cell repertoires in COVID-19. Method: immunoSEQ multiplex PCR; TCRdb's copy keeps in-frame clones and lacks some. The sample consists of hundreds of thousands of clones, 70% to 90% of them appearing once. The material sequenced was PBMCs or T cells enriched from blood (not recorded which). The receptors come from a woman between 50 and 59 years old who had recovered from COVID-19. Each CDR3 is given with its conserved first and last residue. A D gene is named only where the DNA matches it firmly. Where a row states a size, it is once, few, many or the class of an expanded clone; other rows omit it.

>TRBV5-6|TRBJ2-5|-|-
CASSLNAGRGTETQYF
TGTGCCAGCAGCTTGAACGCGGGGAGAGGGACAGAGACCCAGTACTTC
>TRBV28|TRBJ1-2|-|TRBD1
CASREETGGSYGYTF
TGTGCCAGCAGGGAAGAGACAGGGGGCAGCTATGGCTACACCTTC
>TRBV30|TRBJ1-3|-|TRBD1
CAWRDRGNTIYF
TGTGCCTGGAGGGACAGGGGAAACACCATATATTTT
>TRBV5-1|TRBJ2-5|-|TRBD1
CASSSGTGNLQETQYF
TGCGCCAGCAGCTCCGGGACAGGGAACCTCCAAGAGACCCAGTACTTC
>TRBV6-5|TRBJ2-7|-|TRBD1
CASSQGQGYEQYF
TGTGCCAGCAGTCAGGGACAGGGCTACGAGCAGTACTTC
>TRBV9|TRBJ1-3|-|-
CASSTGGGTGNTIYF
TGTGCCAGCAGCACCGGAGGAGGTACAGGAAACACCATATATTTT
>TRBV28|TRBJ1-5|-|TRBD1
CASSQRQGSNQPQHF
TGTGCCAGCAGTCAACGACAGGGTAGCAATCAGCCCCAGCATTTT
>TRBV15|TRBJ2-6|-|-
CATSREITGNPGANVLTF
TGTGCCACCAGCAGAGAAATTACAGGGAACCCTGGGGCCAACGTCCTGACTTTC
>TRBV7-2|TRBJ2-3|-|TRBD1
CASRSPPGQVTDTQYF
TGTGCCAGCAGATCTCCCCCGGGACAGGTAACAGATACGCAGTATTTT
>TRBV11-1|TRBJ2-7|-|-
CASSFSPLYEQYF
TGTGCCAGCAGCTTTTCCCCCCTCTACGAGCAGTACTTC
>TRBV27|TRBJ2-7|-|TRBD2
CASSVASGRTREQYF
TGTGCCAGCAGTGTCGCTAGCGGGAGGACCCGGGAGCAGTACTTC
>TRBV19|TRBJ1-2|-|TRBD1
CASSTYGTAANYGYTF
TGTGCCAGTAGTACGTACGGGACAGCCGCTAACTATGGCTACACCTTC
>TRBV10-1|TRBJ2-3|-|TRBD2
CASTSGSTDTQYF
TGCGCCAGTACTAGCGGGAGTACAGATACGCAGTATTTT
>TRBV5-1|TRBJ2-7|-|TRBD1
CASSLTGQGWGEQYF
TGCGCCAGCAGCTTGACGGGACAGGGATGGGGCGAGCAGTACTTC
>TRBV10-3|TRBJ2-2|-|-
CAISETQGGGELFF
TGTGCCATCAGTGAGACACAGGGAGGGGGGGAGCTGTTTTTT
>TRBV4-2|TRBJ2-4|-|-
CASSQERRSAKNIQYF
TGTGCCAGCAGCCAAGAAAGGAGGTCCGCCAAAAACATTCAGTACTTC
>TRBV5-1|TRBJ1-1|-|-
CASSLDTRNTEAFF
TGCGCCAGCAGCTTAGATACAAGGAACACTGAAGCTTTCTTT
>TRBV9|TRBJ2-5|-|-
CASTEEGAEWGETQYF
TGTGCCAGCACCGAGGAGGGGGCGGAGTGGGGAGAGACCCAGTACTTC
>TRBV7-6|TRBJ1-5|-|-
CASSATGTNQPQHF
TGTGCCAGCAGCGCGACCGGGACTAATCAGCCCCAGCATTTT
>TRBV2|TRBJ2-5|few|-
CASNPLQGKETQYF
TGTGCCAGCAATCCCCTCCAGGGGAAAGAGACCCAGTACTTC
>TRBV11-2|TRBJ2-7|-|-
CASSLPTLYEQYF
TGTGCCAGCAGCTTACCGACACTCTACGAGCAGTACTTC
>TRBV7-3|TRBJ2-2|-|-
CASSSTSPGELFF
TGTGCCAGCAGCTCCACTAGCCCCGGGGAGCTGTTTTTT
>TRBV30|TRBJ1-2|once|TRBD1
CAWSVRTGYGYTF
TGTGCCTGGAGTGTTAGGACAGGGTATGGCTACACCTTC
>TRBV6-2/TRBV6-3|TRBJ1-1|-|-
CASSYSRADMNTEAFF
TGTGCCAGCAGTTACTCGAGGGCAGATATGAACACTGAAGCTTTCTTT
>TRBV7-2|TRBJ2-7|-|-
CASSSRFRGSYEQYF
TGTGCCAGCAGCTCTCGGTTCAGAGGCTCCTACGAGCAGTACTTC
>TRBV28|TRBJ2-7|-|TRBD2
CASSSSGRGRNEQYF
TGTGCCAGCAGCAGTAGCGGGAGAGGTAGAAACGAGCAGTACTTC
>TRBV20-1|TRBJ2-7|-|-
CSASWIRDSLYEQYF
TGCAGTGCTAGTTGGATCCGTGACTCCCTCTACGAGCAGTACTTC
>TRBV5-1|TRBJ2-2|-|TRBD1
CASSLVGQGTGELFF
TGCGCCAGCAGCTTGGTCGGACAGGGAACCGGGGAGCTGTTTTTT
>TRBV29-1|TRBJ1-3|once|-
CSVEAVSGNTIYF
TGCAGCGTTGAAGCGGTCTCTGGAAACACCATATATTTT
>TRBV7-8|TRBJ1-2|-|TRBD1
CASSLYPGTALGVTYGYTF
TGTGCCAGCAGCCTATACCCCGGGACAGCTCTAGGAGTCACCTATGGCTACACCTTC
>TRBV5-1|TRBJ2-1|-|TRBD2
CASSQLAKSSYNEQFF
TGCGCCAGCAGCCAACTAGCGAAAAGCTCCTACAATGAGCAGTTCTTC
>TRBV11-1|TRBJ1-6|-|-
CASRLDTYSPLHF
TGTGCCAGCAGACTTGACACCTATTCACCCCTCCACTTT
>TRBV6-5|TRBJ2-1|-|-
CASRTGGFEFF
TGTGCCAGCAGGACCGGCGGGTTTGAGTTCTTC
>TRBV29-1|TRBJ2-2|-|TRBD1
CSVEGGQGVGELFF
TGCAGCGTTGAAGGGGGACAGGGGGTCGGGGAGCTGTTTTTT
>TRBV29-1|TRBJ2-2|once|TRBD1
CSVGGTGSTGELFF
TGCAGCGTTGGAGGGACAGGGAGTACCGGGGAGCTGTTTTTT
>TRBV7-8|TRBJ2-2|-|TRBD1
CASSLARTGGTGELFF
TGTGCCAGCAGCTTAGCCCGGACAGGGGGCACCGGGGAGCTGTTTTTT